This is a list of T cell receptor beta chains from one sample in a study of OX40 agonist ivuxolimab in advanced cancers. Measured with immunoSEQ multiplex PCR; TCRdb has only the in-frame clones, and not every one. This sample has roughly 67,000 clones, with approximately 91% found just once. Source: CD4+ or CD8+ T cells sorted from blood, taken in a trial of the OX40 agonist ivuxolimab. These receptor sequences come from an adult with an advanced solid tumor such as melanoma, head and neck, liver or kidney cancer. CDR3s include the opening cysteine and the closing phenylalanine or tryptophan. The D gene is left open where the match is weak. Clone size is stated in some rows and not others, as once, few, many or a class when expanded.

DNA	CDR3	D	J	V	size
TGTGCCAGCACGGACAGGGAAGCGAACCAAGAGACCCAGTACTTC	CASTDREANQETQYF	TRBD1	TRBJ2-5	TRBV5-4	NA
TGTGCCAGCAGCCCAACGGAGGTGCTTGGATCACCCCTCCACTTT	CASSPTEVLGSPLHF	NA	TRBJ1-6	TRBV7-3	NA
TGTGCCAGCTCACCTCTCAGGGGAACAGATACGCAGTATTTT	CASSPLRGTDTQYF	NA	TRBJ2-3	TRBV18	NA
TGCGCCAGCAGCTTGGTTGCAGGGAGCTCCTACAATGAGCAGTTCTTC	CASSLVAGSSYNEQFF	NA	TRBJ2-1	TRBV5-1	NA
TGTGCCAGTAGTAGCCAGGGGACAGGGTACCCCGGGGAGCTGTTTTTT	CASSSQGTGYPGELFF	TRBD1	TRBJ2-2	TRBV19	NA
TGTGCCAGTAGTGAGACGAAGGCTGGCTACACCTTC	CASSETKAGYTF	NA	TRBJ1-2	TRBV19	NA
TGTGCCAGCACTATTGCAGGGGAGAATGAAAAACTGTTTTTT	CASTIAGENEKLFF	NA	TRBJ1-4	TRBV28	NA
TGTGCCAGCTCACCACCCCCTAGCTCCAAAAACATTCAGTACTTC	CASSPPPSSKNIQYF	NA	TRBJ2-4	TRBV18	NA
TGCGCCAGCAGCCTCGGGAGTCCTGGAAACACCATATATTTT	CASSLGSPGNTIYF	NA	TRBJ1-3	TRBV5-1	NA
TGTGCCAGCTCTACTAGCGGGAACACCGGGGAGCTGTTTTTT	CASSTSGNTGELFF	TRBD2	TRBJ2-2	TRBV18	once
TGTGCCAGCAACAGACAGGGGGCGAACACTGAAGCTTTCTTT	CASNRQGANTEAFF	TRBD1	TRBJ1-1	TRBV6-6	NA
TGTGCCAGCAGCTTGCCGGACAGCTCCTACGAGCAGTACTTC	CASSLPDSSYEQYF	NA	TRBJ2-7	TRBV7-9	NA
TGCAGTGCTAAGCCAGAAGAGACCCAGTACTTC	CSAKPEETQYF	NA	TRBJ2-5	TRBV20-1	NA
TGTGCCAGCAGTGGACTAGCACGCACAGATACGCAGTATTTT	CASSGLARTDTQYF	TRBD2	TRBJ2-3	TRBV27	few
TGTGCCAGCAGCTCGACTAACCAGGGGGCCTATGGCTACACCTTC	CASSSTNQGAYGYTF	TRBD1	TRBJ1-2	TRBV11-2	NA
TGTGCCAGCAGCCGACCGCCATCCTACAATGAGCAGTTCTTC	CASSRPPSYNEQFF	NA	TRBJ2-1	TRBV6-5	NA
TGCGCCAGCACCGGGGACAGGGGATCCTATGGCTACACCTTC	CASTGDRGSYGYTF	TRBD1	TRBJ1-2	TRBV4-1	NA
TGTGCCAGTTTTCAATACGCTAGCGGGGGGACAGGGACCGGGGAGCTGTTTTTT	CASFQYASGGTGTGELFF	TRBD2	TRBJ2-2	TRBV19	NA